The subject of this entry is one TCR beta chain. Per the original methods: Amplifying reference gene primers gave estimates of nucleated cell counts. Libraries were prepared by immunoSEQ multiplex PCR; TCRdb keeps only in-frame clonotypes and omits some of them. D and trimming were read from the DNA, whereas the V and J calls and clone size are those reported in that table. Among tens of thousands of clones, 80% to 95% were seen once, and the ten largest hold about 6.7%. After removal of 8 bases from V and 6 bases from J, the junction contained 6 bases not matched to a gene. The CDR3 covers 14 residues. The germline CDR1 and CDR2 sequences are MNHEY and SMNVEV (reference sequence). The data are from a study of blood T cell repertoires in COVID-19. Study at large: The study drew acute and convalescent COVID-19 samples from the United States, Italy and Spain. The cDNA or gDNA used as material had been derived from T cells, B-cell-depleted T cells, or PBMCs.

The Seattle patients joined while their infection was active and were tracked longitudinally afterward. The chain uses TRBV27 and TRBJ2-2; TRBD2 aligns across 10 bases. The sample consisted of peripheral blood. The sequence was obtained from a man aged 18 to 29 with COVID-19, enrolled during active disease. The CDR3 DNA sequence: TGTGCCAGCGGGTACGGGACTAGCGCCGGGGAGCTGTTTTTT. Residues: CASGYGTSAGELFF.